A selection of T cell receptor beta chains follows, all from one sample in a study of PD-1 blockade in classical Hodgkin lymphoma. The method was immunoSEQ multiplex PCR; TCRdb's version includes in-frame clones alone and lacks a portion of them. The sample has 41,000 or so clones; approximately 80% are singletons. This specimen consisted of peripheral blood mononuclear cells (PBMCs), obtained at baseline. These receptors were taken from a human donor with classical Hodgkin lymphoma. Both conserved end residues are part of each CDR3. A D gene is named only where the DNA matches it firmly. Only part of the rows carry a size: once, few, many, or a class if the clone is expanded.

CDR3aa: CASHLGFGNQPQHF
CDR3nt: TGTGCCAGCCATTTGGGGTTTGGGAATCAGCCCCAGCATTTT
d_gene: -
abundance: many
v_gene: TRBV6-1
j_gene: TRBJ1-5

CDR3aa: CASSLRGAPDTQYF
CDR3nt: TGTGCCAGCAGCTTAAGGGGGGCCCCAGATACGCAGTATTTT
d_gene: -
abundance: -
v_gene: TRBV7-9
j_gene: TRBJ2-3

CDR3aa: CASRLRETGAYGYTF
CDR3nt: TGTGCCAGCAGACTTAGGGAGACAGGGGCCTATGGCTACACCTTC
d_gene: TRBD1
abundance: -
v_gene: TRBV27
j_gene: TRBJ1-2

CDR3aa: CASTLRNGNNEQFF
CDR3nt: TGTGCCAGCACCCTTCGGAACGGCAACAATGAGCAGTTCTTC
d_gene: -
abundance: -
v_gene: TRBV27
j_gene: TRBJ2-1

CDR3aa: CASSGRTGKFF
CDR3nt: TGTGCCAGCAGTGGCCGGACAGGGAAGTTCTTC
d_gene: TRBD1
abundance: medium-sized
v_gene: TRBV6-1
j_gene: TRBJ2-1

CDR3aa: CASSIQSSYEQYF
CDR3nt: TGTGCCAGCAGCATACAGAGCTCCTACGAGCAGTACTTC
d_gene: -
abundance: -
v_gene: TRBV7-2
j_gene: TRBJ2-7

CDR3aa: CASSPGQNYEQYF
CDR3nt: TGTGCCAGCAGTCCGGGACAGAACTACGAGCAGTACTTC
d_gene: TRBD1
abundance: -
v_gene: TRBV6-6
j_gene: TRBJ2-7

CDR3aa: CASSPGFGDTEAFF
CDR3nt: TGTGCCAGCAGCCCCGGGTTTGGGGACACTGAAGCTTTCTTT
d_gene: -
abundance: medium-sized
v_gene: TRBV7-3
j_gene: TRBJ1-1

CDR3aa: CATSRGTGYGYTF
CDR3nt: TGTGCCACCAGCAGAGGTACAGGGTATGGCTACACCTTC
d_gene: -
abundance: -
v_gene: TRBV15
j_gene: TRBJ1-2

CDR3aa: CASSQALGPGEKLFF
CDR3nt: TGTGCCAGCAGCCAAGCCCTGGGCCCCGGGGAGAAACTGTTTTTT
d_gene: -
abundance: -
v_gene: TRBV14
j_gene: TRBJ1-4

CDR3aa: CASRTGTGGYEQYF
CDR3nt: TGTGCCAGCAGGACCGGGACTGGAGGATACGAGCAGTACTTC
d_gene: -
abundance: once
v_gene: TRBV6-5
j_gene: TRBJ2-7

CDR3aa: CASSLITGGEAFF
CDR3nt: TGTGCCAGCAGCTTAATAACAGGGGGAGAAGCTTTCTTT
d_gene: TRBD1
abundance: -
v_gene: TRBV7-9
j_gene: TRBJ1-1

CDR3aa: CASSIPGARTGVEKLFF
CDR3nt: TGTGCCAGTAGTATCCCCGGAGCCCGGACAGGGGTTGAAAAACTGTTTTTT
d_gene: TRBD1
abundance: -
v_gene: TRBV19
j_gene: TRBJ1-4

CDR3aa: CASRTTGSSEAFF
CDR3nt: TGTGCCAGCCGAACCACAGGGTCATCTGAAGCTTTCTTT
d_gene: -
abundance: few
v_gene: TRBV7-9
j_gene: TRBJ1-1

CDR3aa: CASSEGGNYEQYF
CDR3nt: TGTGCCAGCAGTGAAGGGGGCAACTACGAGCAGTACTTC
d_gene: -
abundance: -
v_gene: TRBV25-1
j_gene: TRBJ2-7

CDR3aa: CASSLGAGLNEKLFF
CDR3nt: TGTGCCAGCAGCTTAGGGGCAGGCCTTAATGAAAAACTGTTTTTT
d_gene: -
abundance: few
v_gene: TRBV7-6
j_gene: TRBJ1-4

CDR3aa: CASSEFQPQHF
CDR3nt: TGTGCCAGCAGTGAATTTCAGCCCCAGCATTTT
d_gene: -
abundance: few
v_gene: TRBV6-1
j_gene: TRBJ1-5

CDR3aa: CASSLGTGVHYGYTF
CDR3nt: TGTGCCAGCAGTTTAGGGACAGGGGTTCACTATGGCTACACCTTC
d_gene: TRBD1
abundance: -
v_gene: TRBV27
j_gene: TRBJ1-2

CDR3aa: CASTHRAYEQYF
CDR3nt: TGTGCCAGCACCCATAGGGCCTACGAGCAGTACTTC
d_gene: -
abundance: -
v_gene: TRBV28
j_gene: TRBJ2-7

CDR3aa: CASSTGQGVRQPQHF
CDR3nt: TGTGCCAGCAGCACGGGACAGGGAGTTCGTCAGCCCCAGCATTTT
d_gene: TRBD1
abundance: -
v_gene: TRBV13
j_gene: TRBJ1-5

CDR3aa: CASSVGGSPEQYF
CDR3nt: TGTGCCAGCAGCGTAGGTGGGTCTCCGGAGCAGTATTTT
d_gene: -
abundance: -
v_gene: TRBV9
j_gene: TRBJ2-3

CDR3aa: CASGGAGLTSYNEQFF
CDR3nt: TGTGCCAGTGGGGGGGCGGGACTTACCTCCTACAATGAGCAGTTCTTC
d_gene: -
abundance: -
v_gene: TRBV19
j_gene: TRBJ2-1

CDR3aa: CASSLESGLAYSYEQYF
CDR3nt: TGCGCCAGCAGCTTGGAATCGGGACTAGCGTACTCCTACGAGCAGTACTTC
d_gene: TRBD2
abundance: few
v_gene: TRBV5-1
j_gene: TRBJ2-7

CDR3aa: CASSAKGDTEAFF
CDR3nt: TGTGCCAGCAGCGCCAAGGGGGACACTGAAGCTTTCTTT
d_gene: -
abundance: -
v_gene: TRBV7-3
j_gene: TRBJ1-1

CDR3aa: CASSTIQGRNSPLHF
CDR3nt: TGTGCCAGCAGTACTATACAGGGTAGAAATTCACCCCTCCACTTT
d_gene: -
abundance: -
v_gene: TRBV6-6
j_gene: TRBJ1-6

CDR3aa: CASSQGPWDTIYF
CDR3nt: TGTGCCAGCAGTCAGGGGCCCTGGGACACCATATATTTT
d_gene: -
abundance: -
v_gene: TRBV27
j_gene: TRBJ1-3

CDR3aa: CASSWAGDAEAFF
CDR3nt: TGTGCCAGCAGTTGGGCGGGGGACGCTGAAGCTTTCTTT
d_gene: -
abundance: -
v_gene: TRBV2
j_gene: TRBJ1-1

CDR3aa: CASRGQFSYEQYF
CDR3nt: TGTGCCAGCCGCGGACAGTTCTCCTACGAGCAGTACTTC
d_gene: -
abundance: few
v_gene: TRBV25-1
j_gene: TRBJ2-7

CDR3aa: CASSPMGSGETQYF
CDR3nt: TGTGCCAGCAGCCCCATGGGGTCGGGCGAGACCCAGTACTTC
d_gene: -
abundance: -
v_gene: TRBV7-9
j_gene: TRBJ2-5

CDR3aa: CASSPETSNQPQHF
CDR3nt: TGTGCCAGCAGTCCCGAAACCAGCAATCAGCCCCAGCATTTT
d_gene: -
abundance: -
v_gene: TRBV27
j_gene: TRBJ1-5

CDR3aa: CASKGLGPYTGELFF
CDR3nt: TGTGCCAGTAAAGGCTTGGGGCCTTACACCGGGGAGCTGTTTTTT
d_gene: -
abundance: -
v_gene: TRBV19
j_gene: TRBJ2-2

CDR3aa: CASSYGIWGDEQFF
CDR3nt: TGTGCCAGCAGTTATGGAATCTGGGGAGATGAGCAGTTCTTC
d_gene: -
abundance: -
v_gene: TRBV6-5
j_gene: TRBJ2-1

CDR3aa: CASSPSGITGEQYF
CDR3nt: TGTGCCAGCAGTCCAAGCGGGATTACCGGTGAGCAGTACTTC
d_gene: TRBD2
abundance: -
v_gene: TRBV6-5
j_gene: TRBJ2-7

CDR3aa: CASSLGFGAGQGLNGYTF
CDR3nt: TGCGCCAGCAGCTTGGGGTTTGGCGCGGGACAGGGGTTGAACGGCTACACCTTC
d_gene: TRBD1
abundance: few
v_gene: TRBV5-1
j_gene: TRBJ1-2

CDR3aa: CASTKGGAFYEQYF
CDR3nt: TGTGCCAGCACAAAAGGGGGGGCCTTCTACGAGCAGTACTTC
d_gene: -
abundance: -
v_gene: TRBV6-6
j_gene: TRBJ2-7

CDR3aa: CASSFTGHQETQYF
CDR3nt: TGTGCCAGCAGCTTTACAGGGCATCAAGAGACCCAGTACTTC
d_gene: -
abundance: few
v_gene: TRBV2
j_gene: TRBJ2-5

CDR3aa: CASSDRVTEAFF
CDR3nt: TGTGCCAGCAGTGATAGGGTGACTGAAGCTTTCTTT
d_gene: -
abundance: few
v_gene: TRBV2
j_gene: TRBJ1-1

CDR3aa: CSVRTGDYGYTF
CDR3nt: TGCAGCGTTCGCACAGGGGACTATGGCTACACCTTC
d_gene: TRBD1
abundance: -
v_gene: TRBV29-1
j_gene: TRBJ1-2

CDR3aa: CASELANYEQYF
CDR3nt: TGTGCCAGCGAACTAGCTAACTACGAGCAGTACTTC
d_gene: -
abundance: once
v_gene: TRBV2
j_gene: TRBJ2-7

CDR3aa: CASSPLWNQETQYF
CDR3nt: TGTGCCAGCAGTCCGCTGTGGAACCAAGAGACCCAGTACTTC
d_gene: -
abundance: -
v_gene: TRBV6-5
j_gene: TRBJ2-5

CDR3aa: CASSDLQGGSYEQYF
CDR3nt: TGTGCCAGCAGTGACTTGCAGGGAGGATCCTACGAGCAGTACTTC
d_gene: -
abundance: -
v_gene: TRBV2
j_gene: TRBJ2-7

CDR3aa: CASSIGGYTEAFF
CDR3nt: TGTGCCAGTAGTATAGGGGGCTACACTGAAGCTTTCTTT
d_gene: -
abundance: -
v_gene: TRBV19
j_gene: TRBJ1-1

CDR3aa: CASSQVVQGFDEQYF
CDR3nt: TGCGCCAGCAGCCAAGTTGTACAGGGCTTCGACGAGCAGTACTTC
d_gene: -
abundance: -
v_gene: TRBV4-1
j_gene: TRBJ2-7

CDR3aa: CASSASLGGYTF
CDR3nt: TGTGCCAGCAGTGCCAGCCTTGGCGGCTACACCTTC
d_gene: -
abundance: -
v_gene: TRBV27
j_gene: TRBJ1-2

CDR3aa: CASSIDSVRGYQPQHF
CDR3nt: TGTGCCAGTAGTATAGACAGCGTCCGGGGGTATCAGCCCCAGCATTTT
d_gene: -
abundance: -
v_gene: TRBV19
j_gene: TRBJ1-5

CDR3aa: CASSLEGGRRPYEQYF
CDR3nt: TGTGCCAGCAGCTTAGAGGGCGGGAGACGGCCCTACGAGCAGTACTTC
d_gene: TRBD2
abundance: few
v_gene: TRBV11-2
j_gene: TRBJ2-7

CDR3aa: CASSLAGGGNEQFF
CDR3nt: TGTGCCAGCAGTCTAGCGGGAGGCGGTAATGAGCAGTTCTTC
d_gene: TRBD2
abundance: -
v_gene: TRBV25-1
j_gene: TRBJ2-1

CDR3aa: CASSPGTILYEQYF
CDR3nt: TGTGCCAGCAGCCCAGGGACTATACTCTACGAGCAGTACTTC
d_gene: TRBD2
abundance: -
v_gene: TRBV6-6
j_gene: TRBJ2-7

CDR3aa: CASSLRGQYEQYF
CDR3nt: TGTGCCAGCAGCTTAAGGGGCCAGTACGAGCAGTACTTC
d_gene: -
abundance: -
v_gene: TRBV11-2
j_gene: TRBJ2-7

CDR3aa: CASSLFGANGYTF
CDR3nt: TGTGCCAGCAGTTTATTTGGGGCGAATGGCTACACCTTC
d_gene: -
abundance: -
v_gene: TRBV27
j_gene: TRBJ1-2

CDR3aa: CASSPVGLSYEQYF
CDR3nt: TGTGCCAGCAGTCCTGTGGGACTCTCTTACGAGCAGTACTTC
d_gene: -
abundance: -
v_gene: TRBV6-5
j_gene: TRBJ2-7

CDR3aa: CASSYPGTGRNEQFF
CDR3nt: TGTGCCAGCAGTTACCCGGGGACAGGGAGGAATGAGCAGTTCTTC
d_gene: TRBD1
abundance: -
v_gene: TRBV6-5
j_gene: TRBJ2-1

CDR3aa: CASSLKAGYNEQFF
CDR3nt: TGTGCCAGCAGCTTAAAAGCGGGGTACAATGAGCAGTTCTTC
d_gene: TRBD2
abundance: few
v_gene: TRBV7-3
j_gene: TRBJ2-1

CDR3aa: CASSLRQAPYEQYF
CDR3nt: TGTGCCAGCAGCTTACGACAGGCCCCTTACGAGCAGTACTTC
d_gene: -
abundance: -
v_gene: TRBV7-3
j_gene: TRBJ2-7